The 32 T cell receptor beta chains below were found in one sample sequenced in a study of technical replicates of blood from a few donors (dated by TCRdb to about 2017). To prepare the library, the immunoSEQ multiplex PCR assay was applied. Imported from immuneACCESS, the table was reduced by TCRdb to in-frame sequences with V and J called. These copies leave out some clones; in studies compared against another copy, an unresolved V gene accounts for under half, and the cause of the remainder is not known. The sample table shows approximately 74,000 clones, and 88% are seen once. The top ten constitute 4% to 5% of the sample. Sequences were obtained from PBMCs. The receptors shown here come from a human donor in good health. Some clones in this sample may be carry-over from other donors' samples.

This rearrangement joins TRBV18 to TRBJ2-3; 8 positions agree with TRBD2. V gave up 6 bases and J gave up 3 bases; unmatched junction bases: 8. CDR3 length: 15 amino acids. Germline V lookup: CDR1 KGHSH, CDR2 LQKENI. The chain's CDR3 is CASSPSGGGTDTQYF. The DNA for the CDR3 is TGTGCCAGCTCGCCCTCGGGCGGGGGGACAGATACGCAGTATTTT.

J is TRBJ2-7 and V is TRBV6-5; TRBD1 aligns across 7 bases. V was clipped by 6 bases and J by 9 bases; unmatched bases: 11. This CDR3 has 13 amino acids. In germline, CDR1 is MNHEY, CDR2 SVGAGI. CDR3 amino acids: CASRETGVFGQYF. Written as DNA, the CDR3 is TGTGCCAGCAGAGAAACAGGGGTTTTCGGGCAGTACTTC.

The chain uses TRBV2 and TRBJ2-6, with unresolved D. V was clipped by 5 bases and J by 4 bases, with 3 bases between them. The length of the CDR3 is 12 residues. Germline assignment: CDR1 SNHLY and CDR2 FYNNEI. The CDR3 protein is CASSLGANVLTF. CDR3 bases: TGTGCCAGCAGTCTAGGGGCCAACGTCCTGACTTTC.

This clone was recorded once. V gene TRBV11-2 combines with J gene TRBJ2-7; TRBD2 matches at 12 bases. The length of the CDR3 is 16 residues. With 1 base clipped from V and 4 bases from J, the junction kept 5 bases outside the gene matches. Germline CDR1 and CDR2: SGHAT and FQNNGV. The DNA of the CDR3 is TGTGCCAGCAGCTTAGGGTCTAGCGGGGGGGCTTACGAGCAGTACTTC. Translation gives CASSLGSSGGAYEQYF.

This chain connects TRBV6-1 to TRBJ1-1, with a weak D call TRBD1 (6 bases). Germline V gives CDR1 MNHNS, CDR2 SASEGT. The CDR3 length is 19 residues. Trimming removed 1 base at V and 0 bases at J, with 21 bases between. CDR3 in DNA: TGTGCCAGCAGTGAAGAGGGCCAGGGGTCCCCGATAATGAACACTGAAGCTTTCTTT. It yields the protein CASSEEGQGSPIMNTEAFF.

The CDR3 is CASRQGMSYEQYF. The CDR3 region has the DNA TGTGCCAGCAGACAGGGGATGTCCTACGAGCAGTACTTC. The chain uses TRBV6-1 and TRBJ2-7, with 7 bases that match TRBD1. CDR1 is MNHNS, CDR2 SASEGT, per germline. V dropped 6 bases and J dropped 1; count of bases not matched to a gene: 3. The CDR3 loop spans 13 amino acids.

This chain connects TRBV30 to TRBJ1-2, with TRBD1 as a possible D gene (6 bases). This CDR3 is 13 amino acids long. Germline lookup yields CDR1 GTSNPN and CDR2 SVGIG (reference sequence). V gave up 4 bases and J gave up 8 bases, with 17 bases separating them. CDR3 sequence reads: CAWTDSQGRGYTF. The CDR3 region has the DNA TGTGCCTGGACCGATTCACAGGGACGCGGCTACACCTTC. The full variable domain, rest sourced from reference TRBV30 and TRBJ1-2, is SQTIHQWPATLVQPVGSPLSLECTVEGTSNPNLYWYRQAAGRGLQLLFYSVGIGQISSEVPQNLSASRPQDRQFILSSKKLLLSDSGFYLCAWTDSQGRGYTFGSGTRLTVV.

The J gene is TRBJ2-1, the V gene TRBV5-1, with D tentatively TRBD2 (6 bases). V lost 3 bases and J lost 6, with 19 bases in between. Germline-derived CDR1 and CDR2 are SGHRS and YFSETQ. The CDR3 totals 16 residues. DNA for the CDR3: TGCGCCAGCAGCTCGGCAGAGCGGGCAACCCGCAATGAGCAGTTCTTC. Translated, it gives CASSSAERATRNEQFF.

This chain connects TRBV7-9 to TRBJ2-2; 10 nucleotides agree with TRBD2. V was clipped by 5 bases and J by 2 bases; unmatched bases: 5. The CDR3 is made up of 16 amino acids. Germline V CDR1 and CDR2: SEHNR, FQNEAQ (reference sequence). The CDR3 DNA reads TGTGCCAGCAGCATTACTAGCGGGATTAACACCGGGGAGCTGTTTTTT. Translating gives CASSITSGINTGELFF.

J is TRBJ2-5 and V is TRBV11-3; 9 bases are shared with TRBD2. The CDR3 sequence is 18 residues long. V shed 0 bases and J 4 bases; nucleotides not matched to a gene: 12. CDR1 SGHNT and CDR2 YENEEA come from the germline V gene. The CDR3: CASSLDRSAGGQLETQYF. The CDR3 nucleotides are TGTGCCAGCAGCTTAGATCGTTCAGCGGGGGGCCAACTAGAGACCCAGTACTTC. Together with reference TRBV11-3 and TRBJ2-5, the CDR3 gives the full variable domain: EAGVVQSPRYKIIEKKQPVAFWCNPISGHNTLYWYLQNLGQGPELLIRYENEEAVDDSQLPKDRFSAERLKGVDSTLKIQPAELGDSAVYLCASSLDRSAGGQLETQYFGPGTRLLVL.

This sequence joins TRBV7-2 and TRBJ2-1; TRBD2 matches 8 bases. This CDR3 contains 15 residues. V dropped 1 base and J dropped 4; count of bases not matched to a gene: 3. CDR1 and CDR2 (germline): SGHTA, FQGNSA. The CDR3 spells CASSLDSGSYNEQFF. CDR3 DNA: TGTGCCAGCAGCTTAGACAGCGGGAGTTACAATGAGCAGTTCTTC.

V is TRBV2 and J is TRBJ2-2; TRBD1 aligns across 12 bases. CDR3 length: 16 amino acids. Germline V gene data show CDR1 as SNHLY and CDR2 as FYNNEI. Unmatched junction bases numbered 11, after V lost 8 bases and J lost 7 bases. In DNA, the CDR3 is TGTGCCAGCGGGCGGGGACAGGGGGCTTTGGGCGGGGAGCTGTTTTTT. This gives the protein CASGRGQGALGGELFF. The full variable domain, its missing parts supplied by reference TRBV2 and TRBJ2-2, is EPEVTQTPSHQVTQMGQEVILRCVPISNHLYFYWYRQILGQKVEFLVSFYNNEISEKSEIFDDQFSVERPDGSNFTLKIRSTKLEDSAMYFCASGRGQGALGGELFFGEGSRLTVL.

The genes are TRBV29-1 and TRBJ1-2; perhaps TRBD1 as D (5 bases). The germline V gene encodes CDR1 SQVTM and CDR2 ANQGSEA. The CDR3 is 11 residues long. V lost 6 bases and J lost 3, with 8 bases in between. The CDR3, as DNA: TGCAGCGTCGGGACTGACTATGGCTACACCTTC. This gives the protein CSVGTDYGYTF.

The V gene is TRBV30, the J gene TRBJ2-1; D might be TRBD1 (5 bases). Trimming removed 4 bases at V and 0 bases at J, with 10 bases between. The CDR3 length is 14 residues. Germline V lookup: CDR1 GTSNPN, CDR2 SVGIG (reference sequence). The CDR3 nucleotides are TGTGCCTGGACTAGGGGTCGCTCCTACAATGAGCAGTTCTTC. This translates into CAWTRGRSYNEQFF.

The chain employs TRBV19 and TRBJ2-5; D might be TRBD2 (6 bases). Germline loops: CDR1 LNHDA, CDR2 SQIVND (reference sequence). Trimming took 10 bases from V and 4 from J, leaving 16 bases between them. CDR3 length: 13 residues. The CDR3: CATRGDFGETQYF. The DNA for the CDR3 is TGTGCCACCCGAGGGGACTTCGGAGAGACCCAGTACTTC.

This clone was seen only once. The chain employs TRBV5-1 and TRBJ2-1; no firm D call. Germline V lookup: CDR1 SGHRS, CDR2 YFSETQ. Trimming left V 0 bases short and J 7 bases short, with 11 bases between. This CDR3 region has 14 residues. The CDR3 DNA reads TGCGCCAGCAGCTTGGGCCAAGCTAGGAATGAGCAGTTCTTC. Protein product: CASSLGQARNEQFF.

This sequence joins TRBV19 and TRBJ1-5; D is perhaps TRBD1 (5 bases). The CDR3 is 13 residues long. V was shortened by 1 base and J by 12 bases, with 13 bases between the two germline ends. From germline, CDR1 is LNHDA and CDR2 SQIVND (reference sequence). This CDR3 is CASSIVARDYQHF. The CDR3 region has the DNA TGTGCCAGTAGTATAGTTGCCAGGGACTACCAGCATTTT.

This chain joins TRBV7-9 and TRBJ2-7; perhaps TRBD2 as D (7 bases). This CDR3 is built from 17 residues. CDR1 SEHNR and CDR2 FQNEAQ come from the germline V gene (reference sequence). Between the trimmed V and J ends, which lost 5 bases and 3 bases, there was a span of 23 bases. CDR3 in amino acids: CASSQRMGGGSFYEQYF. The CDR3 DNA follows: TGTGCCAGCAGCCAGCGGATGGGGGGCGGGAGTTTCTACGAGCAGTACTTC.

The chain recombines TRBV4-2 with TRBJ2-1; D is possibly TRBD2 (5 bases). V shed 0 bases and J shed 1 base, with 7 bases lying between them. The CDR3 contains 15 residues. The germline CDR1 and CDR2 sequences are LGHNA and YNFKEQ. The CDR3 loop is CASSQEWESYNEQFF. As DNA, the CDR3 is TGTGCCAGCAGCCAAGAGTGGGAGTCCTACAATGAGCAGTTCTTC.

This rearrangement joins TRBV7-9 to TRBJ1-2; D remains ambiguous. Germline CDR1 and CDR2: SEHNR and FQNEAQ (reference sequence). The CDR3 contains 15 residues. V shed 5 bases and J shed 5 bases, with 18 bases lying between them. The CDR3 sequence is CASSPLSGGIYGYTF. DNA for the CDR3: TGTGCCAGCAGCCCGCTATCAGGAGGAATTTATGGCTACACCTTC.

The chain links TRBV9 to TRBJ2-4; 8 nucleotides line up with TRBD2. The CDR3 consists of 14 residues. Germline CDR1 and CDR2: SGDLS and YYNGEE. The V and J ends lost 3 bases and 7 bases, in that order; junction bases with no gene match: 6. CDR3 loop: CASSGTGLGNIQYF. The CDR3 region has the DNA TGTGCCAGCAGCGGGACGGGACTAGGGAACATTCAGTACTTC.

The chain has TRBV7-9 and TRBJ1-2; D is unclear. The CDR3 has 17 amino acids. Trimming took 7 bases from V and 2 from J, leaving 23 bases between them. Per the germline V gene, CDR1 is SEHNR and CDR2 is FQNEAQ (reference sequence). In nucleotides, the CDR3 is TGTGCCAGCACCCCACTACCGGGGTATGTTCGGAACTATGGCTACACCTTC. Protein sequence: CASTPLPGYVRNYGYTF.

The rearrangement links TRBV7-2 to TRBJ1-2; 8 bases map to TRBD1. This CDR3 has 14 residues. Germline CDR1 is SGHTA and CDR2 is FQGNSA. J was trimmed by 8 bases and V by 3 bases; bases with no gene match: 8. As DNA, the CDR3 is TGTGCCAGCAGCTTCCAACAGGGGGTGGAGGGCTACACCTTC. This codes for CASSFQQGVEGYTF.

This clone has a handful of counts. V is TRBV6-1 and J is TRBJ1-6; unclear D gene. V gave up 2 bases and J gave up 9 bases, with 8 bases separating them. The CDR3 extends over 13 amino acids. The germline gives CDR1 MNHNS, CDR2 SASEGT. DNA of the CDR3: TGTGCCAGCAGTGAACTTGGAGCTTCACCCCTCCACTTT. Translation gives CASSELGASPLHF.

This chain connects TRBV6-5 to TRBJ2-3; TRBD2 matches at 7 bases. This CDR3 comprises 16 residues. Germline V lookup: CDR1 MNHEY, CDR2 SVGAGI. The junction had 9 bases not matched to a gene; V was cut back by 2 bases and J by 4 bases. CDR3 amino acids: CASSYGAGESSDTQYF. The DNA of the CDR3 is TGTGCCAGCAGTTACGGGGCGGGAGAATCATCAGATACGCAGTATTTT.

The chain joins TRBV2 to TRBJ2-2, with D possibly TRBD1 on 5 matching bases. CDR3 length: 16 amino acids. Germline V CDR1 and CDR2: SNHLY, FYNNEI. V shed 7 bases and J shed 6 bases, with 21 bases lying between them. CDR3 DNA: TGTGCCAGCATTAGAGGAAGGGGCCGGTTGGCCGGGGAGCTGTTTTTT. Protein: CASIRGRGRLAGELFF.

This clone has just one count. The V gene is TRBV6-1, the J gene TRBJ2-7; 7 bases match TRBD2. V was pared by 2 bases and J by 6 bases, with 13 bases of the junction left unmatched. Germline V CDR1 and CDR2: MNHNS, SASEGT. This CDR3 is built from 16 residues. CDR3 nucleotide sequence: TGTGCCAGCAGTGAAAGGTGGTGGGGGGGACCTCTCGAGCAGTACTTC. Translating it yields CASSERWWGGPLEQYF.

The chain joins TRBV5-4 to TRBJ2-7; D possibly corresponds to TRBD1 (6 bases). CDR3 length equals 13 residues. V dropped 5 bases and J dropped 5 bases, with 14 bases sitting between them. Germline V gives CDR1 SGHNT, CDR2 YYREEE (reference sequence). The CDR3 here is CASSPGQTNEQYF. As DNA, the CDR3 is TGTGCCAGCAGTCCCGGACAGACCAACGAGCAGTACTTC.

V gene TRBV30 combines with J gene TRBJ1-1; 7 bases agree with TRBD1. The germline V gene encodes CDR1 GTSNPN and CDR2 SVGIG (reference sequence). V shed 7 bases, J shed 4 bases, and the junction held 12 bases outside the gene matches. The CDR3 covers 14 residues. In DNA form, the CDR3 reads TGTGCCTCCCGAGAGGGGGCGGGGGGCACTGAAGCTTTCTTT. Protein: CASREGAGGTEAFF.

This clone was counted between two and nine times. The genes are TRBV5-1 and TRBJ2-7, with a tentative D call TRBD1 (7 bases). This CDR3 has 14 residues. Trimming removed 2 bases at V and 3 bases at J, with 12 bases between. CDR1 is SGHRS, CDR2 YFSETQ, per germline. The CDR3 protein is CASSFGGGYYEQYF. CDR3 in DNA: TGCGCCAGCAGCTTTGGAGGGGGCTACTACGAGCAGTACTTC.

V and J are TRBV5-1 and TRBJ2-1, with 7 nucleotides matching TRBD2. The J segment lost 5 bases and the V segment lost 3 bases, leaving 8 bases of the junction unmatched. This CDR3 contains 15 residues. Germline CDR1 reads SGHRS; CDR2 reads YFSETQ. CDR3 sequence: CASSSTGLRNNEQFF. CDR3 in DNA: TGCGCCAGCAGCTCCACGGGACTAAGAAACAATGAGCAGTTCTTC.

This rearrangement joins TRBV5-4 to TRBJ1-2; no clear D. Germline V CDR1 and CDR2: SGHNT, YYREEE (reference sequence). Trimming shortened V by 4 bases and J by 4 bases, and 11 bases separated the two germline ends. The CDR3 has 13 amino acids. The CDR3 region has the DNA TGTGCCAGCAGCCTAAACCGGGGCTATGGCTACACCTTC. Translated, it gives CASSLNRGYGYTF.